Here is one T cell receptor (beta chain) with its context. Its antigen remains unknown. This sample was taken from a study of T cells in Graves' hyperthyroidism and ophthalmopathy. Whole-study results and caveats: The majority of expanded thyroid clonotypes above 0.001 also appeared in blood.

The study collected blood at first hyperthyroidism diagnosis, before any ophthalmopathy symptoms arose. TCR beta CDR3 regions were amplified from RNA transcripts. The study used the HTBI primer set for a first-round RT-PCR of the TCR CDR3. TCRdb re-analysed the multiplex PCR reads in MiXCR, keeping a single row per CDR3 protein. The sample yields around 700,000 distinct CDR3 sequences, around 19% seen once. The CDR3 consists of 15 residues. V lost 4 bases to trimming and J lost 4 bases; unmatched junction nucleotides: 4. Germline V gives CDR1 MNHNS, CDR2 SASEGT. The material sequenced was blood. The sequence was obtained from a woman between 45 and 60 years old with Graves' hyperthyroidism that later progressed to Graves' ophthalmopathy. The rearrangement uses TRBV6-1 and TRBJ2-1, with 10 bases matching TRBD2. DNA of the CDR3: TGTGCCAGCAGTGGATCTAGCGGGGGTTACAATGAGCAGTTCTTC. Its translation is CASSGSSGGYNEQFF.